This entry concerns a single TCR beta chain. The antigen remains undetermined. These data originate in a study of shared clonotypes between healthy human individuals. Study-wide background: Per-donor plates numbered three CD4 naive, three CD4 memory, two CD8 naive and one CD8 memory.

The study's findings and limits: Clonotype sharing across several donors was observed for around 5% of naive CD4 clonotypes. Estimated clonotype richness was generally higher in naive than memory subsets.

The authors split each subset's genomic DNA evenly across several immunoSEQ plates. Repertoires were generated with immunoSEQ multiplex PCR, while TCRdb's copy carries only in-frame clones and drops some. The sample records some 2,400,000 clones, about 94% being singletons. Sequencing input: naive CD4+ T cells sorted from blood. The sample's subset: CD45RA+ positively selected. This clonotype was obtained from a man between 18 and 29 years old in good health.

CDR3 DNA: TGTGCCAGCTCACCGGGGACAACTAACTACGAGCAGTACTTC. Translating gives CASSPGTTNYEQYF. The rearrangement links TRBV18 to TRBJ2-7; tentative D call: TRBD1 (6 bases). The CDR3 length is 14 residues. Germline CDR1 KGHSH, CDR2 LQKENI. Trimming stripped 3 bases from V and 3 bases from J, with 12 bases between.